The 23 T cell receptor beta chains presented below share a single source sample, sequenced in a study of shared clonotypes between healthy human individuals. Method: immunoSEQ multiplex PCR; TCRdb's copy keeps in-frame clones and lacks some. The data hold 760,000 or so clones, with approximately 97% observed a single time. Terminally differentiated effector memory CD45RA+ cells were left out of the naive CD8 fraction, which was CD45RO-negative and positively selected for CCR7. The sequenced sample consisted of naive CD8+ T cells sorted from blood. Receptor source: a man aged 25-45 years in good health.

The chain links TRBV27 to TRBJ2-7; D tentatively fits TRBD1 or TRBD2 (6 bases each). Trimming took 4 bases from V and 0 from J, leaving 13 bases between them. The CDR3 extends over 15 amino acids. Germline CDR1 reads MNHEY; CDR2 reads SMNVEV (reference sequence). The CDR3, as DNA: TGTGCCAGCAGTTCGGCGGGACACGCCTCCTACGAGCAGTACTTC. It translates to CASSSAGHASYEQYF.

This chain connects TRBV29-1 to TRBJ2-1; TRBD2 agrees at 7 bases. This CDR3 is 13 amino acids long. Germline CDR1 reads SQVTM; CDR2 reads ANQGSEA. V shed 3 bases, J shed 8 bases, and the junction held 7 bases outside the gene matches. The chain's CDR3 is CSVDTSEGYEQFF. Written as DNA, the CDR3 is TGCAGCGTTGATACTAGCGAGGGATATGAGCAGTTCTTC.

This chain joins TRBV4-1 and TRBJ2-3; TRBD2 agrees at 7 bases. The germline V gene encodes CDR1 MGHRA and CDR2 YSYEKL. The V gene end was trimmed by 0 bases and the J gene end by 2 bases; junction bases not matched to a gene: 14. The CDR3 totals 19 residues. CDR3 protein: CASSQDPLSGAGFTDTQYF. The CDR3 nucleotides read TGCGCCAGCAGCCAAGATCCCCTATCGGGAGCGGGGTTCACAGATACGCAGTATTTT.

The chain combines TRBV4-2 with TRBJ2-3, with D perhaps matching TRBD2 (5 bases). The germline V gene has CDR1 LGHNA and CDR2 YNFKEQ. Trimming left V 0 bases short and J 3 bases short, with 13 bases between. There are 16 residues in the CDR3. CDR3 sequence reads: CASSQESGRGTDTQYF. The DNA of the CDR3 is TGTGCCAGCAGCCAAGAGAGCGGACGGGGTACAGATACGCAGTATTTT.

This clone was picked up one time. This chain joins TRBV9 and TRBJ2-1; 8 bases are a match to TRBD1. Germline V gene data show CDR1 as SGDLS and CDR2 as YYNGEE. The CDR3 covers 15 residues. Trimming took 3 bases from V and 2 from J; bases not matched to a gene: 4. The CDR3 protein is CASSASGGAYNEQFF. The CDR3 bases are TGTGCCAGCAGCGCCTCAGGGGGCGCCTACAATGAGCAGTTCTTC.

This clone was observed once. The rearrangement uses TRBV6-5 and TRBJ2-7; D gene unclear. V was pared by 0 bases and J by 1 base, with 7 bases between. The CDR3 is 14 amino acids. The germline CDR1 and CDR2 sequences are MNHEY and SVGAGI. In nucleotides, the CDR3 is TGTGCCAGCAGTTACTCGATGTCTTCCTACGAGCAGTACTTC. It encodes CASSYSMSSYEQYF.

The V call is TRBV6-6, the J call TRBJ2-1, with D unclear. Germline V gene lookup returns CDR1 MNHNY and CDR2 SVGAGI (reference sequence). V was cut by 2 bases and J by 7 bases, with 3 bases left in between. The CDR3 is made up of 11 amino acids. CDR3 DNA: TGTGCCAGCAGTTACATGAATGAGCAGTTCTTC. Encoded protein: CASSYMNEQFF.

This chain uses TRBV9 with TRBJ1-1; 8 bases match TRBD1. This CDR3 has 15 amino acids. V lost 3 bases, J lost 2 bases, and 6 bases stayed unmatched. Germline CDR1 reads SGDLS; CDR2 reads YYNGEE. The CDR3 DNA is TGTGCCAGCAGCGGACCGGACAGGGACAACACTGAAGCTTTCTTT. Amino acids: CASSGPDRDNTEAFF.

Only one count was recorded for this clone. The rearrangement uses TRBV6-5 and TRBJ2-7; 8 bases are shared with TRBD1. The trim removed 0 bases at V and 3 bases at J, leaving 7 bases unmatched. This CDR3 comprises 16 residues. Germline lookup yields CDR1 MNHEY and CDR2 SVGAGI. The CDR3 DNA is TGTGCCAGCAGTTACTCGATAGGGACAGGCAACTACGAGCAGTACTTC. It yields the protein CASSYSIGTGNYEQYF.

The J gene is TRBJ2-7, the V gene TRBV6-4; D is unclear. Germline CDR1 is MRHNA and CDR2 is SNTAGT. The CDR3 length is 15 residues. The V end was cut by 5 bases, the J end by 3 bases, with 17 bases between. CDR3 sequence reads: CASSKEPAQVYEQYF. In DNA form, the CDR3 reads TGTGCCAGCAGTAAGGAGCCCGCCCAGGTCTACGAGCAGTACTTC.

This clone appeared a single time. J is TRBJ2-3 and V is TRBV11-2; D possibly uses TRBD1 or TRBD2 (7 bases each). The V gene's germline CDR1 is SGHAT and CDR2 FQNNGV. Between the trimmed V and J ends, which lost 6 bases and 1 base, there was a span of 17 bases. The CDR3 spans 16 residues. CDR3 in DNA: TGTGCCAGCAGATTTAGGGGGGGACAGCGCACAGATACGCAGTATTTT. Translated, it gives CASRFRGGQRTDTQYF. Based on the CDR3 plus reference TRBV11-2 and TRBJ2-3, the full variable domain is EAGVAQSPRYKIIEKRQSVAFWCNPISGHATLYWYQQILGQGPKLLIQFQNNGVVDDSQLPKDRFSAERLKGVDSTLKIQPAKLEDSAVYLCASRFRGGQRTDTQYFGPGTRLTVL.

This chain joins TRBV7-2 and TRBJ2-5, with D unresolved. The V end lost 5 bases, the J end lost 0 bases, and 4 bases lay between the germline ends. Germline CDR1 and CDR2: SGHTA and FQGNSA. The CDR3 sequence is 12 residues long. The CDR3, as DNA: TGTGCCAGCAGCCCGTACCAAGAGACCCAGTACTTC. As protein: CASSPYQETQYF.

The rearrangement uses TRBV11-2 and TRBJ1-2; no clear D. Germline assignment: CDR1 SGHAT and CDR2 FQNNGV. V lost 3 bases and J lost 4, with 6 bases in between. The CDR3 is made up of 12 amino acids. This CDR3 reads CASSFITYGYTF. In DNA form, the CDR3 reads TGTGCCAGCAGCTTCATCACCTATGGCTACACCTTC.

The gene calls are TRBV7-2 and TRBJ2-5, with TRBD2 matching over 10 bases. In germline, CDR1 is SGHTA, CDR2 FQGNSA. V shed 5 bases and J 4 bases; nucleotides not matched to a gene: 7. The CDR3 is made up of 15 amino acids. DNA for the CDR3: TGTGCCAGCAGCCCTAGCGGGAGTTGGGGAGAGACCCAGTACTTC. This codes for CASSPSGSWGETQYF.

V usage is TRBV27 and J usage is TRBJ2-3; 10 positions match TRBD2. Germline CDR1 and CDR2: MNHEY and SMNVEV (reference sequence). CDR3 length: 16 amino acids. V dropped 0 bases and J dropped 0; count of bases not matched to a gene: 0. CDR3 DNA sequence: TGTGCCAGCAGTTTATCGACTAGCGGGAGCACAGATACGCAGTATTTT. This gives the protein CASSLSTSGSTDTQYF.

The chain recombines TRBV18 with TRBJ2-2; 9 bases align to TRBD1. Germline V gene data show CDR1 as KGHSH and CDR2 as LQKENI. This CDR3 has 20 residues. J lost 4 bases, V lost 3 bases, and 18 bases had no gene match. CDR3 DNA: TGTGCCAGCTCACCGAAACGAGAAGTATTGGGACAGGGTGGCACCGGGGAGCTGTTTTTT. Translating gives CASSPKREVLGQGGTGELFF.

The chain combines TRBV27 with TRBJ2-7; D is possibly TRBD1 (6 bases). The length of the CDR3 is 17 residues. V gave up 2 bases and J gave up 5 bases, with 22 bases separating them. CDR1 and CDR2 from the germline V gene are MNHEY and SMNVEV (reference sequence). DNA for the CDR3: TGTGCCAGCAGTTTAATGATCCCGGGACAACAAAACGACGAGCAGTACTTC. It encodes CASSLMIPGQQNDEQYF.

The CDR3 sequence: CASTPLDGKAYEQYF. The CDR3 DNA sequence: TGTGCCAGCACCCCCCTTGACGGGAAAGCCTACGAGCAGTACTTC. V and J are TRBV28 and TRBJ2-7; D might be TRBD2 (5 bases). Trimming took 7 bases from V and 2 from J, leaving 18 bases between them. Germline V gene sequence: CDR1 MDHEN, CDR2 SYDVKM. The CDR3 has 15 residues.

The chain recombines TRBV27 with TRBJ2-3, with 9 positions matching TRBD2. The CDR3 totals 15 residues. Germline CDR1 reads MNHEY; CDR2 reads SMNVEV (reference sequence). Losses at the gene ends were 7 bases for V and 3 bases for J; bases not matched to a gene: 8. CDR3 sequence (DNA): TGTGCCAGCAATGTAGCGGGAGCGGTTACAGATACGCAGTATTTT. Translated: CASNVAGAVTDTQYF.

The chain uses TRBV6-1 and TRBJ1-2; TRBD1 aligns across 9 bases. From germline, CDR1 is MNHNS and CDR2 SASEGT. The CDR3 sequence is 15 residues long. Losses at the gene ends were 6 bases for V and 3 bases for J; bases not matched to a gene: 8. The CDR3 sequence: CASSDTGGWDYGYTF. Written as DNA, the CDR3 is TGTGCCAGCAGCGATACAGGGGGCTGGGACTATGGCTACACCTTC.

The chain has TRBV29-1 and TRBJ2-3; 7 bases match TRBD1. The junction had 8 bases not matched to a gene; V was cut back by 4 bases and J by 1 base. The CDR3 runs to 15 residues. Germline assignment: CDR1 SQVTM and CDR2 ANQGSEA. This chain's CDR3 is CSVVWGTARTDTQYF. In DNA, the CDR3 is TGCAGCGTTGTGTGGGGGACAGCCCGCACAGATACGCAGTATTTT.

This clone was counted once. This chain connects TRBV7-9 to TRBJ1-2; weak D call: TRBD1 (5 bases). V was shortened by 1 base and J by 6 bases, with 12 bases between the two germline ends. This CDR3 has 14 residues. Germline-derived CDR1 and CDR2 are SEHNR and FQNEAQ (reference sequence). The CDR3 DNA follows: TGTGCCAGCAGCTTAGGAAGAGGGGACGATGGCTACACCTTC. It specifies CASSLGRGDDGYTF.

This rearrangement joins TRBV10-2 to TRBJ2-7; D possibly matches TRBD1 or TRBD2 (5 bases each). Trimming removed 6 bases from V and 6 bases from J, with 12 bases in between. Looked up from germline, CDR1 is WSHSY and CDR2 is SAAADI. The CDR3 totals 12 residues. The CDR3 region has the DNA TGCGCCAGCAGAGGGATGGGGACCGAGCAGTACTTC. Encoded protein: CASRGMGTEQYF.